This T cell receptor beta chain was captured in a study of spatial heterogeneity in lung cancer. This clonotype was observed many times. As yet, its antigen is unknown. Stated time point: sample taken at primary tumor resection. The donors, fewer than 90 patients with untreated early-stage non-small cell lung cancer, provided the samples. No cells were sorted before sequencing. The whole RNA sequenced was extracted from tumor, nontumor lung or frozen PBMC. CDR1 LNHDA and CDR2 SQIVND come from the germline V gene (reference sequence). The CDR3 is made up of 15 amino acids. V dropped 6 bases and J dropped 3; count of bases not matched to a gene: 5. Each molecule of TCR cDNA was tagged with one unique molecular identifier. MiXCR, applied by TCRdb to the 5' RACE reads, yields one record per CDR3 protein. The top ten clones hold around 10% of a sample with roughly 48,000 distinct CDR3 sequences, less than 6% of them seen once.

Whole-study results and caveats: Ubiquitous expanded tumor TCRs were seen in blood more at resection than at follow-up.

This receptor was obtained from a male donor with early-stage non-small cell lung cancer. The chain is built from TRBV19 and TRBJ2-7; 13 nucleotides align to TRBD2. Sequences were derived from PBMCs, sampled at surgery. The CDR3 DNA reads TGTGCCAGTAGCATGACTAGCGGGAGGATCTACGAGCAGTACTTC. Translation: CASSMTSGRIYEQYF. The variable domain in full, with the rest retrieved from reference TRBV19 and TRBJ2-7, is DGGITQSPKYLFRKEGQNVTLSCEQNLNHDAMYWYRQDPGQGLRLIYYSQIVNDFQKGDIAEGYSVSREKKESFPLTVTSAQKNPTAFYLCASSMTSGRIYEQYFGPGTRLTVT.